A selection of T cell receptor beta chains follows, all from one sample in a study of graft-versus-host responses after intestinal transplantation. Clones were sequenced by immunoSEQ multiplex PCR, and TCRdb holds only the in-frame ones, with some missing. The sample contains 7,300 or so clones, about nine tenths of which appear only once. The sample here was PBMCs, taken roughly 89 days after transplant. The receptors were sampled from a human patient who received an intestinal transplant, so some T cells may come from the graft donor. Each CDR3 is given with its conserved first and last residue. The D gene is left open where the match is weak. Size values are once, few and many counts, or a class for expanded clones, and some rows have none.

V gene	D gene	J gene	clone size	CDR3 protein	CDR3 DNA
TRBV19	TRBD1	TRBJ2-3	NA	CASSLFWTGESDTQYF	TGTGCCAGTTCGCTGTTTTGGACAGGGGAATCAGATACGCAGTATTTT
TRBV27	NA	TRBJ1-1	NA	CASSLGRGGTEAFF	TGTGCCAGCAGTTTAGGTAGGGGGGGCACTGAAGCTTTCTTT
TRBV5-1	TRBD1	TRBJ2-1	NA	CASSFGDRSYNEQFF	TGCGCCAGCAGCTTCGGGGACAGGTCCTACAATGAGCAGTTCTTC
TRBV23-1	NA	TRBJ1-3	NA	CAPGVIGCGNTIYF	TGCGCCCCGGGGGTCATAGGGTGTGGAAACACCATATATTTT
TRBV13	TRBD1	TRBJ1-6	NA	CASSPSYRGPNSPLHF	TGTGCCAGCAGCCCCTCCTACAGGGGACCCAATTCACCCCTCCACTTT
TRBV6-5	NA	TRBJ1-1	NA	CASSYGALRGTEAFF	TGTGCCAGCAGTTACGGGGCTTTGCGGGGGACTGAAGCTTTCTTT
TRBV11-3	TRBD1	TRBJ2-5	NA	CASSLMDRGETQYF	TGTGCCAGCAGCCTTATGGACAGGGGTGAGACCCAGTACTTC
TRBV28	NA	TRBJ1-4	NA	CASSLQGQEKLFF	TGTGCCAGCAGTTTACAGGGTCAAGAAAAACTGTTTTTT
TRBV13	TRBD1	TRBJ2-3	NA	CASSWDGTGGMDTQYF	TGTGCCAGCAGCTGGGACGGGACAGGGGGCATGGATACGCAGTATTTT
TRBV29-1	NA	TRBJ1-1	few	CSVGGAEAFF	TGCAGCGTTGGGGGGGCTGAAGCTTTCTTT
TRBV6-1	NA	TRBJ2-2	NA	CASTPLPRNTGELFF	TGTGCCAGCACTCCACTCCCCAGGAACACCGGGGAGCTGTTTTTT
TRBV7-9	NA	TRBJ2-1	NA	CASRHLGGGIYNEQFF	TGTGCCAGCAGACACCTCGGAGGGGGGATCTACAATGAGCAGTTCTTC
TRBV25-1	NA	TRBJ1-2	NA	CASSEGDGYTF	TGTGCCAGCAGTGAAGGGGATGGCTACACCTTC
TRBV19	TRBD2	TRBJ2-1	NA	CASSMTSGYNEQFF	TGTGCCAGTAGTATGACTAGCGGGTACAATGAGCAGTTCTTC
TRBV9	NA	TRBJ2-1	NA	CASSSEAGSYNEQFF	TGTGCCAGCAGCTCAGAGGCGGGCTCCTACAATGAGCAGTTCTTC
TRBV4-1	NA	TRBJ2-3	NA	CASSQVAAGSTDTQYF	TGCGCCAGCAGCCAAGTGGCCGCGGGTAGCACAGATACGCAGTATTTT
TRBV7-9	TRBD1	TRBJ1-2	NA	CASSPRGTGISNYGYTF	TGTGCCAGCAGCCCACGAGGGACAGGGATATCTAACTATGGCTACACCTTC
TRBV5-4	TRBD1	TRBJ1-1	NA	CASSSPGQPNTEAFF	TGTGCCAGCAGCTCCCCGGGACAGCCAAACACTGAAGCTTTCTTT
TRBV19	NA	TRBJ2-2	NA	CASSMVRDTGELFF	TGTGCCAGTAGTATGGTCCGGGACACCGGGGAGCTGTTTTTT
TRBV5-4	TRBD2	TRBJ2-1	NA	CASRSTSGRYNEQFF	TGTGCCAGCAGGTCCACTAGCGGGCGCTACAATGAGCAGTTCTTC
TRBV19	NA	TRBJ1-1	NA	CASSTPPTEAFF	TGTGCCAGTAGTACCCCCCCCACTGAAGCTTTCTTT
TRBV4-1	NA	TRBJ2-3	NA	CASSQLKVQGGKTDTQYF	TGCGCCAGCAGCCAACTGAAGGTCCAGGGGGGGAAAACAGATACGCAGTATTTT
TRBV19	NA	TRBJ2-2	NA	CATAPSSGELFF	TGTGCCACCGCACCATCATCCGGGGAGCTGTTTTTT
TRBV19	NA	TRBJ2-3	NA	CASSIAGAGADTQYF	TGTGCCAGTAGTATAGCGGGGGCAGGGGCAGATACGCAGTATTTT
TRBV27	TRBD1	TRBJ2-3	NA	CASSTLTGDNEDTQYF	TGTGCCAGCAGTACCCTGACAGGGGACAATGAAGATACGCAGTATTTT
TRBV9	NA	TRBJ2-7	NA	CASSVAGSNYEQYF	TGTGCCAGCAGCGTAGCAGGGTCTAACTACGAGCAGTACTTC
TRBV6-1	NA	TRBJ2-7	NA	CASSEQGESSYEQYF	TGTGCCAGCAGTGAGCAGGGCGAGAGCTCCTACGAGCAGTACTTC
TRBV19	NA	TRBJ2-1	once	CASGGRGSYNEQFF	TGTGCCAGTGGAGGGAGAGGCTCCTACAATGAGCAGTTCTTC
TRBV6-1	NA	TRBJ2-7	NA	CASTVQGYEQYF	TGTGCCAGCACCGTACAGGGCTACGAGCAGTACTTC
TRBV2	TRBD1	TRBJ2-3	NA	CASDRGETRTQYF	TGTGCCAGTGACAGGGGCGAGACCCGGACGCAGTATTTT
TRBV2	TRBD2	TRBJ2-5	NA	CASSAASGGGGAQYF	TGTGCCAGCAGTGCGGCTAGCGGGGGCGGGGGGGCCCAGTACTTC
TRBV5-1	TRBD2	TRBJ2-3	NA	CASSLREGTDTQYF	TGCGCCAGCAGCTTGCGGGAGGGCACAGATACGCAGTATTTT
TRBV21-1	NA	TRBJ2-4	NA	CASSPQVLRGYF	TGTGCCAGCAGCCCCCAGGTCCTTCGGGGGTACTTC
TRBV18	TRBD2	TRBJ2-1	NA	CASSPVRPAGGYEQFF	TGTGCCAGCTCACCTGTCCGTCCAGCGGGAGGATATGAGCAGTTCTTC
TRBV27	NA	TRBJ2-6	once	CASSPQTELSGANVLTF	TGTGCCAGCAGTCCCCAGACAGAACTCTCTGGGGCCAACGTCCTGACTTTC
TRBV28	NA	TRBJ1-2	NA	CASSFDGYGYTF	TGTGCCAGCAGTTTCGACGGCTATGGCTACACCTTC
TRBV29-1	TRBD2	TRBJ2-3	NA	CSVEDLAGVPDTQYF	TGCAGCGTTGAAGATCTTGCGGGAGTGCCAGATACGCAGTATTTT